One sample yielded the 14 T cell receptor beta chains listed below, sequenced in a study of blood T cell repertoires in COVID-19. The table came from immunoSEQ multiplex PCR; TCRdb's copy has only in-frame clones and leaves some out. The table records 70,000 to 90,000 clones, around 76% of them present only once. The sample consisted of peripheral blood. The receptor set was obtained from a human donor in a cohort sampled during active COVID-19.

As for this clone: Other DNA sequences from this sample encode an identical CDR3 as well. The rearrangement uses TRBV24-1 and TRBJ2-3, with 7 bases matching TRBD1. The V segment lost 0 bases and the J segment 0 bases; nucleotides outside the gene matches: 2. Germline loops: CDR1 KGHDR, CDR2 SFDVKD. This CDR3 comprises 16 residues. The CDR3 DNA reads TGTGCCACCAGTGATTTGGGGGACAGTAGCACAGATACGCAGTATTTT. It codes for CATSDLGDSSTDTQYF.

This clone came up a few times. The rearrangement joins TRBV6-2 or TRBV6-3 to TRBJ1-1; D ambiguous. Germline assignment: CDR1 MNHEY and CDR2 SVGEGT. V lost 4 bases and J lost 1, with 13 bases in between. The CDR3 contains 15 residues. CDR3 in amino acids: CASSSRGTPNTEAFF. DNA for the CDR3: TGTGCCAGCAGTTCACGTGGCACCCCGAACACTGAAGCTTTCTTT.

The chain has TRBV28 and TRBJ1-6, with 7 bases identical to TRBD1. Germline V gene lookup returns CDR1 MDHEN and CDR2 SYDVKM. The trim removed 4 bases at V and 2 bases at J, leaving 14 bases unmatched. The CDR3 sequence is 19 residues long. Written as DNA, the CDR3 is TGTGCCAGCAGTTCCTCCGACAGGGCCCGGCGCCCCTATAATTCACCCCTCCACTTT. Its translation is CASSSSDRARRPYNSPLHF.

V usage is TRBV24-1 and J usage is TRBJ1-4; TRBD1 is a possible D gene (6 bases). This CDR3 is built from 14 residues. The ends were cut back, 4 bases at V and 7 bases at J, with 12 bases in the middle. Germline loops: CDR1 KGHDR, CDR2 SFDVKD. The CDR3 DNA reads TGTGCCACCAGTGACCGACAGGCGGGTGAAAAACTGTTTTTT. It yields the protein CATSDRQAGEKLFF.

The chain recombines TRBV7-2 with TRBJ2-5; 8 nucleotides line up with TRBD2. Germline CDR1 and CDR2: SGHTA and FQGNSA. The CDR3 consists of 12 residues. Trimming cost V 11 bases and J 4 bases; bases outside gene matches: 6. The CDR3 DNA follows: TGTGCCGGAAAAGCGGGAGCAGAGACCCAGTACTTC. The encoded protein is CAGKAGAETQYF.

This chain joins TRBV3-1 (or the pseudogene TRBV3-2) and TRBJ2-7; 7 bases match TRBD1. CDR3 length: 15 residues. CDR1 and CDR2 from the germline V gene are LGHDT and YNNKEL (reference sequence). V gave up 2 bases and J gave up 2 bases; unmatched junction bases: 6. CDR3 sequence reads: CASSQTGALPYEQYF. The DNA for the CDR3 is TGTGCCAGCAGCCAAACAGGGGCTCTTCCCTACGAGCAGTACTTC.

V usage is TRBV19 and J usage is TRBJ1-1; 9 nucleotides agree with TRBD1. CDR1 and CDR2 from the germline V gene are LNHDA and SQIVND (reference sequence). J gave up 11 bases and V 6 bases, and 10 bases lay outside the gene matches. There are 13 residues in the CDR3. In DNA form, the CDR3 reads TGTGCCAGTAGCCATGGACAGGGGTTTGGGGCTTTCTTT. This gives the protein CASSHGQGFGAFF.

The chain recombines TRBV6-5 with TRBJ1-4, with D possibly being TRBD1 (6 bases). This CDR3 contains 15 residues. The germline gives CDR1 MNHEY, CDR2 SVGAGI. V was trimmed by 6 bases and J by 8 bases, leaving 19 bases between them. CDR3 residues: CASSHSFGGGEKLFF. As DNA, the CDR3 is TGTGCCAGCAGCCACTCTTTTGGGGGCGGCGAAAAACTGTTTTTT.

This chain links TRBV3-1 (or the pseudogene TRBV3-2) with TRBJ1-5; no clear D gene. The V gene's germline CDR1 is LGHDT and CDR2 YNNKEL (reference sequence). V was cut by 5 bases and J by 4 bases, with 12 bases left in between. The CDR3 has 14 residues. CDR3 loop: CASSDSSVNQPQHF. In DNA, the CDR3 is TGTGCCAGCAGCGACTCCTCGGTAAATCAGCCCCAGCATTTT.

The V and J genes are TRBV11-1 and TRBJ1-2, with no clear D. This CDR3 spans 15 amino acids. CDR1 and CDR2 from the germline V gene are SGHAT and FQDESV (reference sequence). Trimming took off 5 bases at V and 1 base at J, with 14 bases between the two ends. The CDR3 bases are TGTGCCAGCAGCGTTGGCGGTGGCCTTAACTATGGCTACACCTTC. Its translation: CASSVGGGLNYGYTF.

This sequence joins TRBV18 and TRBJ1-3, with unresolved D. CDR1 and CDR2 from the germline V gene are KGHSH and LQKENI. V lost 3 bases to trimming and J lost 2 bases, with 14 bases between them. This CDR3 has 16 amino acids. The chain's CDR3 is CASSPVEGTTGNTIYF. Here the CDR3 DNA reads TGTGCCAGCTCACCCGTCGAGGGTACGACTGGAAACACCATATATTTT.

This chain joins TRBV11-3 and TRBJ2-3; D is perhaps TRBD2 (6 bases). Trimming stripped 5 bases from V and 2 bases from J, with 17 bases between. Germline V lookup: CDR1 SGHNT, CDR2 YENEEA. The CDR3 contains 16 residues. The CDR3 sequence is CASSLLMDYITDTQYF. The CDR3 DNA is TGTGCCAGCAGCCTACTAATGGACTATATCACAGATACGCAGTATTTT.

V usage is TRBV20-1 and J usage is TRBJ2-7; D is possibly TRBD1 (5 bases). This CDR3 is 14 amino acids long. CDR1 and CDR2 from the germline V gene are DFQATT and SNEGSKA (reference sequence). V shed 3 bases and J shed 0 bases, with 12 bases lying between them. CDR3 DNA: TGCAGTGCTAGTAGGGGCAGTATCTCCTACGAGCAGTACTTC. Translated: CSASRGSISYEQYF.

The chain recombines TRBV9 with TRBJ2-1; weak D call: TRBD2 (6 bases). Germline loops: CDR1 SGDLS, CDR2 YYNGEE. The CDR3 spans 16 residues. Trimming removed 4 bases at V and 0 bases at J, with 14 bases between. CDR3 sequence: CASSPWGRSSYNEQFF. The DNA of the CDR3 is TGTGCCAGCAGCCCCTGGGGGAGGAGCTCCTACAATGAGCAGTTCTTC.